Here is one T cell receptor (beta chain) with its context. As yet, its antigen is unknown. This entry is derived from a study of cytomegalovirus exposure and HLA in healthy donors. Across the study: As an earlier analysis found, roughly 180 million T cells yielded about 120 million unique TCR beta sequences.

The PCR ran on 60 Vbeta and 13 Jbeta primers. Source study methods: Per a later analysis, the number of unique TCR beta chains was about 80 million, of which roughly 11 million were shared. Profiled with immunoSEQ multiplex PCR; TCRdb holds only in-frame clones, not every one. D and trimming were read from the DNA, whereas the V and J calls and clone size are those reported in that table. Among about 110,000 clones listed, 80% to 85% were seen once. Study observations and caveats: In a later analysis, TCR association rates varied by HLA locus: DRB1 most, HLA-C fewest.

V gave up 5 bases and J gave up 11 bases, with 18 bases separating them. Germline lookup yields CDR1 MNHEY and CDR2 SVGAGI. There are 13 residues in the CDR3. Sequencing was carried out using PBMCs. This chain uses TRBV6-5 with TRBJ1-1; unclear D gene. The source is a woman aged 30 to 39 in good health and CMV-seronegative. CDR3 amino acids: CASSQDGVSFAFF. Here the CDR3 DNA reads TGTGCCAGCAGTCAGGACGGGGTATCTTTCGCTTTCTTT.